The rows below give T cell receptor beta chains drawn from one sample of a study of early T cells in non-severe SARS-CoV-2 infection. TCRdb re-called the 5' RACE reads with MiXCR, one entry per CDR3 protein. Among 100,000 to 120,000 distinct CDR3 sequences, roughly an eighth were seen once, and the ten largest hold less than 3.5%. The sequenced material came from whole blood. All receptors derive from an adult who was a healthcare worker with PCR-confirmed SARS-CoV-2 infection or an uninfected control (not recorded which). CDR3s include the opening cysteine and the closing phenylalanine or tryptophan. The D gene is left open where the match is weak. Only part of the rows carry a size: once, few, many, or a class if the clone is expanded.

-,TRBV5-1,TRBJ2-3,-,CASSLGHSTDTQYF,TGCGCCAGCAGCTTGGGACACAGCACAGATACGCAGTATTTT
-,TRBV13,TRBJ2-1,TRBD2,CASSLSSGTYNEQFF,TGTGCCAGCAGCTTATCTAGCGGGACTTACAATGAGCAGTTCTTC
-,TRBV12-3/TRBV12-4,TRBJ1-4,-,CASSLRTATNEKLFF,TGTGCCAGCAGTCTAAGGACAGCAACTAATGAAAAACTGTTTTTT
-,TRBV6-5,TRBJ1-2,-,CASSRPPEQVNGYTF,TGTGCCAGCAGCCGCCCTCCGGAACAGGTTAATGGCTACACCTTC
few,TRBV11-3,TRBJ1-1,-,CASSLGQMNTEAFF,TGTGCCAGCAGCTTAGGACAGATGAACACTGAAGCTTTCTTT
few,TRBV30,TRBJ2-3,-,CAWSNPDTSSTDTQYF,TGTGCCTGGAGCAACCCGGACACCTCTAGCACAGATACGCAGTATTTT
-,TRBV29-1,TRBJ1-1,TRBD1,CSGDRGNTEAFF,TGCAGCGGGGACAGGGGGAACACTGAAGCTTTCTTT
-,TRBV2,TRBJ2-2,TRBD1,CASSPNDRGTGELFF,TGTGCCAGCAGCCCAAACGACAGGGGAACCGGGGAGCTGTTTTTT
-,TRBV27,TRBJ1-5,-,CASSFLGNQPQHF,TGTGCCAGCAGTTTTCTTGGCAATCAGCCCCAGCATTTT
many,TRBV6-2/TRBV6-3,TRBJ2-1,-,CASSTPSPPPRQFF,TGTGCCAGCAGTACCCCGTCGCCACCTCCTCGGCAGTTCTTC
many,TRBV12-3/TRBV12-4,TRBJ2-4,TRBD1,CASSMGTGVYF,TGTGCCAGCAGTATGGGGACAGGGGTGTACTTC
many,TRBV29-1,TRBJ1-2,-,CSVGSSNYGYTF,TGCAGCGTTGGGAGTTCTAACTATGGCTACACCTTC
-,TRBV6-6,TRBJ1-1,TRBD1,CASSPSGQGNTEAFF,TGTGCCAGCAGTCCTTCTGGACAGGGGAACACTGAAGCTTTCTTT
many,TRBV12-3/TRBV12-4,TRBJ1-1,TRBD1,CASSFRSRQGGSEAFF,TGTGCCAGCAGTTTCCGAAGCCGACAGGGAGGATCTGAAGCTTTCTTT
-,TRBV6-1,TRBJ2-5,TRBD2,CASSERGSGGETQYF,TGTGCCAGCAGTGAACGGGGTAGCGGGGGAGAGACCCAGTACTTC
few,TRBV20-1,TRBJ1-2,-,CSARGGTGYGYTF,TGCAGTGCTAGAGGCGGGACTGGGTATGGCTACACCTTC
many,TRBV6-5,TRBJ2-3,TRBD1,CASSTKGTGGKDTQYF,TGTGCCAGCAGTACCAAAGGGACAGGGGGCAAGGATACGCAGTATTTT
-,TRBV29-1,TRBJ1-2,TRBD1,CSAIGGQRNYGYTF,TGCAGCGCGATAGGGGGACAGCGGAACTATGGCTACACCTTC
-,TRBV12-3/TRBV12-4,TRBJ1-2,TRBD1,CASSRDRVGGGYTF,TGTGCCAGCAGCCGGGACAGGGTGGGAGGTGGCTACACCTTC
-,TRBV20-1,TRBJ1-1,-,CSARNRIMNTEAFF,TGCAGTGCTAGAAACAGGATTATGAACACTGAAGCTTTCTTT
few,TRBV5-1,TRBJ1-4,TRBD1,CASSLLVGQGTEKLFF,TGCGCCAGCAGCTTGTTGGTTGGACAGGGCACTGAAAAACTGTTTTTT
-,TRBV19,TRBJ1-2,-,CASRYPGGAHGYTF,TGTGCCAGTAGATACCCCGGGGGGGCGCATGGCTACACCTTC
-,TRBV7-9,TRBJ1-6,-,CASSLIMSNSPLHF,TGTGCCAGCAGCTTAATCATGTCCAATTCACCCCTCCACTTT
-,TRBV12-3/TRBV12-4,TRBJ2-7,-,CASNSSRHEQYF,TGTGCCAGCAACTCCTCTAGGCACGAGCAGTACTTC
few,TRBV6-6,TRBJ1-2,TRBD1,CASRSGTGYGYTF,TGTGCCAGCAGGTCCGGGACAGGCTATGGCTACACCTTC
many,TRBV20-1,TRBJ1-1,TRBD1,CSALRTGPLGAFF,TGCAGTGCACTAAGGACAGGGCCCCTCGGAGCTTTCTTT
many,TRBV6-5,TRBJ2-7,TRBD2,CASSYGLAGGEQYF,TGTGCCAGCAGTTACGGACTAGCGGGAGGCGAGCAGTACTTC
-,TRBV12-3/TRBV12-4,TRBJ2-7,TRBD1,CASSPRPPGTAALTYEQYF,TGTGCCAGCAGTCCACGTCCCCCGGGGACAGCCGCGCTGACCTACGAGCAGTACTTC
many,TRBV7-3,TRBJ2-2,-,CASSLSAGGPTGELFF,TGTGCCAGCAGCTTATCAGCAGGGGGGCCCACCGGGGAGCTGTTTTTT
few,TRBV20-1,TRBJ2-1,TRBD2,CSARVRGGSSYNEQFF,TGCAGTGCTCGGGTCCGGGGGGGAAGCTCCTACAATGAGCAGTTCTTC
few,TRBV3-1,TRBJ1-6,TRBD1,CASSIRTGGDSPLHF,TGTGCCAGCAGCATCCGGACAGGGGGGGATTCACCCCTCCACTTT
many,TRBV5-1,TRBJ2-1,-,CASSLDPGDTRGEQFF,TGCGCCAGCAGCTTGGACCCGGGGGATACCCGTGGTGAGCAGTTCTTC
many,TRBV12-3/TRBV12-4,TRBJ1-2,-,CASSFPSAGNYGYTF,TGTGCCAGCAGTTTCCCCTCTGCGGGGAACTATGGCTACACCTTC
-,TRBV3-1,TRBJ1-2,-,CASSQSQGSGHGYTF,TGTGCCAGCAGCCAATCCCAAGGTTCAGGGCATGGCTACACCTTC
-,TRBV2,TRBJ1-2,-,CASSEFRDYTF,TGTGCCAGCAGTGAATTTCGAGACTACACCTTC
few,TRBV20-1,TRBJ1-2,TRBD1,CSASGQGYGYTF,TGCAGTGCTAGTGGACAGGGGTATGGCTACACCTTC
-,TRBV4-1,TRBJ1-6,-,CASSRDQVDSPLHF,TGCGCCAGCAGCCGAGACCAGGTGGATTCACCCCTCCACTTT
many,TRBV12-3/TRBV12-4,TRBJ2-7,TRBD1,CASSVRDSLYEQYF,TGTGCCAGCAGTGTCCGGGACAGCCTCTACGAGCAGTACTTC
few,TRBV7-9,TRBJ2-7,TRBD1,CASTLGGWDSSYEQYF,TGTGCCAGCACCTTAGGAGGTTGGGACAGCTCCTACGAGCAGTACTTC
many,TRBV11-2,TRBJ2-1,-,CASSFRGLGNEQFF,TGTGCCAGCAGCTTCAGGGGCCTGGGCAATGAGCAGTTCTTC
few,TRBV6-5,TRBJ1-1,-,CASRRESAAFF,TGTGCCAGCAGGAGGGAATCGGCAGCTTTCTTT
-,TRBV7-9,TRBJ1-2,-,CASSYTGPTKGYTF,TGTGCCAGCAGCTATACTGGCCCGACGAAGGGCTACACCTTC
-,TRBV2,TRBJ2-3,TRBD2,CASRAGLAGVRTDTQYF,TGTGCCAGCAGGGCTGGACTAGCGGGGGTCAGGACAGATACGCAGTATTTT
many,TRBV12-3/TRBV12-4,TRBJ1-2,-,CASSLALRQVNYGYTF,TGTGCCAGCAGTTTAGCGCTACGGCAAGTTAACTATGGCTACACCTTC
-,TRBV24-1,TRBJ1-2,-,CATSEAGMGPKNPVWYGYTF,TGTGCCACCAGTGAAGCCGGGATGGGGCCAAAAAACCCGGTCTGGTATGGCTACACCTTC
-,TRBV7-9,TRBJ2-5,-,CASSFGTPAEETQYF,TGTGCCAGCAGCTTTGGGACACCCGCCGAGGAGACCCAGTACTTC
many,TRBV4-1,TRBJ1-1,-,CASSQPLGPLEAFF,TGCGCCAGCAGCCAACCCTTGGGCCCACTTGAAGCTTTCTTT